This T cell receptor beta chain was obtained from a study of blood T cell repertoires in COVID-19. As for the study in general: The study drew acute and convalescent COVID-19 samples from the United States, Italy and Spain. PBMCs, B-cell-depleted T cells, or T cells provided the cDNA or gDNA that made up the material.

Germline-derived CDR1 and CDR2 are MDHEN and SYDVKM. V gave up 5 bases and J gave up 5 bases; unmatched junction bases: 6. The CDR3 loop spans 15 amino acids. In the original processing: Counts of nucleated cells, estimated from reference gene primer amplification, were obtained. Some clones are missing from TCRdb's copy, which holds only in-frame ones; the method was immunoSEQ multiplex PCR. V and J calls and clone size come straight from that table; D and trimming were deduced from the DNA. Of about 96,000 clones in the sample, around 82% were seen once. The TCR was taken from a man aged 50-60 years who had recovered from COVID-19. The chain has TRBV28 and TRBJ1-4; 9 bases line up with TRBD1. Sequencing used peripheral blood. The chain's CDR3 is CASSPPTGGNEKLFF. The CDR3 nucleotides read TGTGCCAGCAGTCCACCGACAGGGGGGAATGAAAAACTGTTTTTT. The variable domain in full, with the rest retrieved from reference TRBV28 and TRBJ1-4, is DVKVTQSSRYLVKRTGEKVFLECVQDMDHENMFWYRQDPGLGLRLIYFSYDVKMKEKGDIPEGYSVSREKKERFSLILESASTNQTSMYLCASSPPTGGNEKLFFGSGTQLSVL.